The 28 T cell receptor beta chains below come from one sample, sequenced in a study of T cells in Graves' hyperthyroidism and ophthalmopathy. TCR beta CDR3 regions were amplified from RNA. Using the HTBI primer set, a first-round RT-PCR was run on the TCR CDR3. TCRdb re-called the multiplex PCR reads with MiXCR, one entry per CDR3 protein. The sample shows a few hundred thousand distinct CDR3 sequences, around a sixth of them seen only once. The sample comprised blood. These receptors were taken from a woman aged 18-35 years with Graves' hyperthyroidism.

As to this clonotype: A clone one base away is much larger, so this may be a read error. The genes are TRBV3-1 and TRBJ2-5; TRBD2 is a possible D gene (7 bases). Germline values: CDR1 LGHDT, CDR2 YNNKEL (reference sequence). This CDR3 spans 16 amino acids. The CDR3: CASSQEGGGRQETQCF. DNA for the CDR3: TGTGCCAGCAGCCAAGAGGGGGGGGGCAGACAAGAGACCCAGTGCTTC.

This clonotype was seen ten or more times. This chain uses TRBV2 with TRBJ2-3, with D perhaps matching TRBD2 (5 bases). Germline-derived CDR1 and CDR2 are SNHLY and FYNNEI. The CDR3 sequence is 15 residues long. V lost 5 bases, J lost 2 bases, and 14 bases lay in between. The CDR3 nucleotides are TGTGCCAGCAGTTTCCTAGCTGGACCCACAGATACGCAGTATTTT. Translated, it gives CASSFLAGPTDTQYF.

In this sample, this clonotype turned up many times. The chain uses TRBV18 and TRBJ2-2, with D hard to call. The germline V and J ends were trimmed by 0 bases and 5 bases, with 13 bases remaining between them. This CDR3 region has 16 residues. The germline CDR1 and CDR2 sequences are KGHSH and LQKENI. As DNA, the CDR3 is TGTGCCAGCTCACCACCTGTGACACTAATAACCGGGGAGCTGTTTTTT. Residues: CASSPPVTLITGELFF.

In this sample, this clonotype turned up a few times. This sequence may be a read error, since a much larger clone differs from it by one base. V and J are TRBV2 and TRBJ1-4, with D possibly TRBD1 on 5 matching bases. The V end was cut by 10 bases, the J end by 4 bases, with 16 bases between. This CDR3 spans 14 amino acids. Germline CDR1 reads SNHLY; CDR2 reads FYNNEI. CDR3 amino acids: CATKGGHDNEKLFF. The DNA for the CDR3 is TGTGCCACAAAGGGAGGACATGATAATGAAAAACTGTTTTTT.

This clonotype was counted ten times or more. One junction end disagrees with the germline gene, perhaps due to a read error. This sequence joins TRBV7-7 and TRBJ2-3, with D possibly matching TRBD1 (5 bases). CDR1 and CDR2 (germline): SSHAT, FNYEAQ (reference sequence). The CDR3 length is 13 residues. CDR3 region: CASSPAGSETQYF. CDR3 in DNA: TGTGCTAGCAGCCCCGCAGGGTCGGAAACGCAGTATTTT.

The V and J genes are TRBV5-1 and TRBJ2-1, with D perhaps matching TRBD1 or TRBD2 (5 bases each). Germline CDR1 is SGHRS and CDR2 is YFSETQ. With 7 bases removed from V and 3 bases from J, the gap between germline ends came to 26 bases. The CDR3 contains 18 residues. CDR3 in DNA: TGCGCCAGCGGGTCAGCCCCTCCTTCCGGGACCTTCTACAATGAGCAGTTCTTC. This sequence encodes CASGSAPPSGTFYNEQFF.

The gene calls are TRBV7-2 and TRBJ2-7, with a possible D match to TRBD2 (5 bases). V was trimmed by 5 bases and J by 5 bases, leaving 19 bases between them. This CDR3 has 15 amino acids. Per germline, CDR1 SGHTA and CDR2 FQGNSA. CDR3 loop: CASSPTAGRFHEQYF. The CDR3 nucleotides are TGTGCCAGCAGCCCCACGGCGGGCAGGTTTCACGAGCAGTACTTC.

This clonotype was recorded many times. The V call is TRBV3-1, the J call TRBJ1-4, with D tentatively TRBD1 (5 bases). The ends were cut back, 1 base at V and 4 bases at J, with 7 bases in the middle. CDR1 is LGHDT, CDR2 YNNKEL, per germline (reference sequence). The CDR3 contains 14 residues. The CDR3, as DNA: TGTGCCAGCAGCCAAGCCCAGGGTAATGAAAAACTGTTTTTT. It specifies CASSQAQGNEKLFF.

This clonotype was detected many times. This chain connects TRBV28 to TRBJ2-3; D may be TRBD2 (6 bases). Germline values: CDR1 MDHEN, CDR2 SYDVKM. Between the trimmed V and J ends, which lost 6 bases and 4 bases, there was a span of 14 bases. The CDR3 covers 14 residues. In DNA, the CDR3 is TGTGCCAGCAGGCGGGACCTAGCTTCAGATACGCAGTATTTT. This translates into CASRRDLASDTQYF.

This clonotype was recorded at least ten times. The V call is TRBV27, the J call TRBJ2-1; the D gene is possibly TRBD2 (5 bases). Trimming removed 4 bases at V and 2 bases at J, with 9 bases between. CDR3 length equals 14 residues. Germline loops: CDR1 MNHEY, CDR2 SMNVEV (reference sequence). The CDR3 sequence is CASSSWRAYNEQFF. In nucleotides, the CDR3 is TGTGCCAGCAGTTCATGGCGGGCCTACAATGAGCAGTTCTTC.

This clonotype occurred many times. The chain joins TRBV20-1 to TRBJ2-1, with D perhaps TRBD2 (6 bases). From germline, CDR1 is DFQATT and CDR2 SNEGSKA (reference sequence). This CDR3 is built from 18 residues. The V gene lost 2 bases and the J gene lost 2 bases, with 22 bases spanning the gap. The CDR3, as DNA: TGCAGTGCTAGACCCGATGGGGTAGCGGAGTGGGCCTACAATGAGCAGTTCTTC. Amino acid sequence: CSARPDGVAEWAYNEQFF.

This clonotype was seen many times. V gene TRBV11-2 combines with J gene TRBJ2-1, with a tentative D call TRBD2 (5 bases). Germline-derived CDR1 and CDR2 are SGHAT and FQNNGV. Trimming shortened V by 4 bases and J by 6 bases, and 19 bases separated the two germline ends. This CDR3 spans 16 amino acids. The CDR3 DNA is TGTGCCAGCAGCTCTATCGGGGTATCAGGTCCCAATGAGCAGTTCTTC. Amino acids: CASSSIGVSGPNEQFF.

Ten or more counts support this clonotype. The chain links TRBV28 to TRBJ2-6, with D possibly TRBD1 on 6 matching bases. CDR1 is MDHEN and CDR2 is SYDVKM in the germline V gene. Trimming left V 1 base short and J 2 bases short, with 9 bases between. The CDR3 sequence is 16 residues long. The CDR3 region is CASSLSYRAGANVLTF. The CDR3 nucleotides read TGTGCCAGCAGTTTATCGTACAGGGCTGGGGCCAACGTCCTGACTTTC.

Ten or more counts support this clonotype. The J gene is TRBJ2-1, the V gene TRBV20-1; 7 bases are shared with TRBD2. Germline lookup yields CDR1 DFQATT and CDR2 SNEGSKA (reference sequence). V lost 6 bases to trimming and J lost 0 bases; unmatched junction nucleotides: 11. This CDR3 has 16 residues. CDR3 residues: CSAITAGLSSYNEQFF. In DNA, the CDR3 is TGCAGTGCCATCACAGCGGGACTAAGCTCCTACAATGAGCAGTTCTTC.

This clonotype was observed at least ten times. This chain connects TRBV7-8 to TRBJ2-3; 12 nucleotides agree with TRBD2. Germline V CDR1 and CDR2: SGHVS, FQNEAQ. The length of the CDR3 is 18 residues. V shed 5 bases and J 3 bases; nucleotides not matched to a gene: 12. CDR3 in DNA: TGTGCCAGCAGCACAAACCCCCTAGCGGGAGGGCCAACAGATACGCAGTATTTT. Amino acids: CASSTNPLAGGPTDTQYF.

This clonotype was seen only a few times. The rearrangement joins TRBV10-3 to TRBJ2-7; D unresolved. CDR3 length: 12 amino acids. CDR1 ENHRY and CDR2 SYGVKD come from the germline V gene. Trimming took 5 bases from V and 1 from J, leaving 6 bases between them. The CDR3 DNA reads as TGTGCCATCAGTCCGGGTTCCTACGAGCAGTACTTC. Its protein product is CAISPGSYEQYF.

The chain links TRBV7-9 to TRBJ1-6, with 9 nucleotides matching TRBD1. Germline CDR1 is SEHNR and CDR2 is FQNEAQ (reference sequence). The CDR3 runs to 15 residues. The V segment lost 2 bases and the J segment 8 bases; nucleotides outside the gene matches: 4. CDR3 nucleotide sequence: TGTGCCAGCAGCTTATCGGGACAGGGCTATTCACCCCTCCACTTT. It specifies CASSLSGQGYSPLHF. Variable domain in full (rest from reference TRBV7-9 and TRBJ1-6): DTGVSQNPRHKITKRGQNVTFRCDPISEHNRLYWYRQTLGQGPEFLTYFQNEAQLEKSRLLSDRFSAERPKGSFSTLEIQRTEQGDSAMYLCASSLSGQGYSPLHFGNGTRLTVT.

This chain uses TRBV9 with TRBJ2-5; D remains unclear. This CDR3 contains 14 residues. Germline CDR1 SGDLS, CDR2 YYNGEE. Trimming left V 4 bases short and J 2 bases short, with 12 bases between. This chain's CDR3 is CASSYGSGQETQYF. In nucleotides, the CDR3 is TGTGCCAGCAGCTATGGCTCCGGACAAGAGACCCAGTACTTC.

The genes are TRBV28 and TRBJ1-1, with D uncertain. Germline V lookup: CDR1 MDHEN, CDR2 SYDVKM. Trimming removed 5 bases from V and 10 bases from J, with 14 bases in between. The CDR3 is 12 amino acids. The DNA of the CDR3 is TGTGCCAGCAGTGTCATGACGGGAGGAGCTTTCTTT. It is translated as CASSVMTGGAFF.

Ten or more counts support this clonotype. J is TRBJ2-3 and V is TRBV28; D not resolved. V gave up 1 base and J gave up 0 bases, with 11 bases separating them. The CDR3 runs 16 residues. Germline V gives CDR1 MDHEN, CDR2 SYDVKM. This CDR3 is CASSLLTPYSTDTQYF. As DNA, the CDR3 is TGTGCCAGCAGTTTATTAACACCCTACAGCACAGATACGCAGTATTTT.

This clonotype occurred many times. CDR3 amino acids: CASDQLDYTEAFF. CDR3 DNA: TGTGCCAGCGACCAACTGGACTACACTGAAGCTTTCTTT. J is TRBJ1-1 and V is TRBV6-1, with D uncertain. Germline V CDR1 and CDR2: MNHNS, SASEGT. The CDR3 is 13 amino acids. V lost 8 bases and J 3 bases, leaving 13 bases between the germline ends.

A few counts support this clonotype. The chain joins TRBV25-1 to TRBJ2-2; D possibly corresponds to TRBD1 (5 bases). This CDR3 region has 16 residues. Germline V gene sequence: CDR1 MGHDK, CDR2 SYGVNS. V shed 3 bases and J shed 5 bases, with 16 bases lying between them. This CDR3 reads CASSDLGPELTGELFF. CDR3 nucleotides: TGTGCCAGCAGTGATTTGGGGCCAGAGCTGACCGGGGAGCTGTTTTTT.

V gene TRBV25-1 combines with J gene TRBJ2-1; 7 bases fit TRBD1. Germline V gene lookup returns CDR1 MGHDK and CDR2 SYGVNS. The ends lost 3 bases at V and 4 bases at J; junction bases unmatched: 6. The CDR3 contains 15 residues. CDR3 sequence reads: CASSDSTGEYNEQFF. The CDR3 DNA reads as TGTGCCAGCAGTGATAGTACAGGGGAGTACAATGAGCAGTTCTTC.

This clonotype has only a few counts. This sequence joins TRBV7-2 and TRBJ1-2; the D gene is possibly TRBD1 (5 bases). V was cut by 6 bases and J by 8 bases, with 16 bases left in between. The CDR3 covers 13 residues. Germline CDR1 SGHTA, CDR2 FQGNSA. As DNA, the CDR3 is TGTGCCAGCAGAGGGGATAATCTAGGCGGCTACACCTTC. Its protein product is CASRGDNLGGYTF. Full variable domain (missing parts from reference TRBV7-2 and TRBJ1-2): GAGVSQSPSNKVTEKGKDVELRCDPISGHTALYWYRQSLGQGLEFLIYFQGNSAPDKSGLPSDRFSAERTGGSVSTLTIQRTQQEDSAVYLCASRGDNLGGYTFGSGTRLTVV.

This clonotype appeared many times. This chain joins TRBV28 and TRBJ2-7; 12 bases agree with TRBD2. V was clipped by 2 bases and J by 4 bases; unmatched bases: 6. CDR3 size: 16 residues. Per the germline V gene, CDR1 is MDHEN and CDR2 is SYDVKM. DNA for the CDR3: TGTGCCAGCAGTTTAGGTCTAGCGGGAGGGTCTTACGAGCAGTACTTC. It specifies CASSLGLAGGSYEQYF.

This clonotype was seen only a few times. This chain links TRBV19 with TRBJ1-1; possible D gene TRBD1, 5 bases. V was clipped by 5 bases and J by 2 bases, with 15 bases between them. There are 15 residues in the CDR3. Germline-derived CDR1 and CDR2 are LNHDA and SQIVND (reference sequence). Here the CDR3 DNA reads TGTGCCAGTAGTCATCCAGGGACGGTTAACACTGAAGCTTTCTTT. It encodes CASSHPGTVNTEAFF.

This clonotype was seen repeatedly, ten times or more. J is TRBJ2-1 and V is TRBV6-1; D is unresolved. Germline loops: CDR1 MNHNS, CDR2 SASEGT. This CDR3 has 14 amino acids. The V end lost 7 bases, the J end lost 0 bases, and 10 bases lay between the germline ends. CDR3 sequence (DNA): TGTGCCAGCAAGGGCTACCCCTCCTACAATGAGCAGTTCTTC. Translation: CASKGYPSYNEQFF.

There are many counts of this clonotype. This sequence joins TRBV2 and TRBJ2-7, with 9 bases aligning to TRBD1. Germline-derived CDR1 and CDR2 are SNHLY and FYNNEI. The V segment lost 7 bases and the J segment 7 bases; nucleotides outside the gene matches: 8. The CDR3 has 13 residues. CDR3 amino acids: CASNLHRGREQYF. The CDR3 DNA reads TGTGCCAGCAACCTCCACAGGGGGCGGGAGCAGTACTTC.